A selection of T cell receptor beta chains follows, all from one sample in a study of blood T cell repertoires in COVID-19. Clones were read by immunoSEQ multiplex PCR, and TCRdb kept only the in-frame ones, dropping some. The table records roughly 380,000 clones, over 85% of them present only once. The sample was peripheral blood. These receptors were taken from a woman in her sixties with COVID-19, enrolled during active disease. Each CDR3 is given with its conserved first and last residue. The order of the fields is V gene, D gene, clone size, J gene, CDR3 protein, CDR3 DNA. A D gene is named only where the DNA matches it firmly. Expanded clones are given a class, and other clones once, few, many or no size at all.

V: TRBV27; D: .; size: .; J: TRBJ1-1; CDR3: CASRRSNTEAFF; DNA: TGTGCCAGCCGGCGGAGCAACACTGAAGCTTTCTTT
V: TRBV6-6; D: TRBD1; size: .; J: TRBJ1-2; CDR3: CASSHRDRGESGYTF; DNA: TGTGCCAGCAGCCATCGGGACAGGGGGGAAAGTGGCTACACCTTC
V: TRBV5-8; D: .; size: .; J: TRBJ1-1; CDR3: CASTSRGVNTEAFF; DNA: TGTGCCAGCACCTCCCGGGGGGTGAACACTGAAGCTTTCTTT
V: TRBV7-2; D: TRBD2; size: .; J: TRBJ2-5; CDR3: CASSLKVGSGGAVETQYF; DNA: TGTGCCAGCAGCTTAAAGGTTGGGAGCGGGGGGGCCGTGGAGACCCAGTACTTC
V: TRBV7-9; D: .; size: .; J: TRBJ1-4; CDR3: CASSLGQTTNEKLFF; DNA: TGTGCCAGCAGCCTAGGACAGACTACTAATGAAAAACTGTTTTTT
V: TRBV28; D: .; size: .; J: TRBJ1-4; CDR3: CASSLSVTGLEGPNEKLFF; DNA: TGTGCCAGCAGTTTATCGGTGACAGGCCTTGAGGGGCCTAATGAAAAACTGTTTTTT
V: TRBV19; D: TRBD2; size: .; J: TRBJ2-3; CDR3: CASKWRGGTDTQYF; DNA: TGTGCCTCAAAGTGGCGGGGGGGGACAGATACGCAGTATTTT
V: TRBV6-6; D: TRBD1; size: .; J: TRBJ1-2; CDR3: CASSLRQGYGYTF; DNA: TGTGCCAGCAGCCTCCGACAGGGCTATGGCTACACCTTC
V: TRBV7-3; D: TRBD1; size: .; J: TRBJ1-2; CDR3: CASSFRGPVNYGYTF; DNA: TGTGCCAGCAGCTTCAGGGGGCCGGTAAACTATGGCTACACCTTC
V: TRBV14; D: TRBD2; size: .; J: TRBJ2-5; CDR3: CASSHYKRERGQETQYF; DNA: TGTGCCAGCAGCCACTACAAGCGGGAGCGGGGGCAAGAGACCCAGTACTTC
V: TRBV6-1; D: .; size: .; J: TRBJ2-1; CDR3: CASSEYSSYNEQFF; DNA: TGTGCCAGCAGTGAATACTCCTCCTACAATGAGCAGTTCTTC
V: TRBV11-2; D: .; size: .; J: TRBJ2-5; CDR3: CASSLVGSTGRETQYF; DNA: TGTGCCAGCAGCTTAGTAGGCTCCACGGGTAGGGAGACCCAGTACTTC
V: TRBV6-6; D: TRBD1; size: once; J: TRBJ2-2; CDR3: CASSPWTGGFTGELFF; DNA: TGTGCCAGCAGCCCCTGGACAGGGGGGTTCACCGGGGAGCTGTTTTTT
V: TRBV10-2; D: TRBD2; size: .; J: TRBJ2-1; CDR3: CASSDGGGGAYNEQFF; DNA: TGCGCCAGCAGTGACGGGGGCGGGGGGGCCTACAATGAGCAGTTCTTC
V: TRBV3-1/TRBV3-2; D: .; size: .; J: TRBJ2-5; CDR3: CASSQDLGLETQYF; DNA: TGTGCCAGCAGCCAAGACCTGGGGCTGGAGACCCAGTACTTC
V: TRBV27; D: TRBD1; size: .; J: TRBJ1-5; CDR3: CASSGTGGGQPQHF; DNA: TGTGCCAGCAGTGGGACAGGGGGAGGGCAGCCCCAGCATTTT
V: TRBV7-9; D: TRBD1; size: .; J: TRBJ1-1; CDR3: CASSARGQGNTEAFF; DNA: TGTGCCAGCAGCGCAAGGGGACAGGGGAACACTGAAGCTTTCTTT
V: TRBV3-1/TRBV3-2; D: .; size: .; J: TRBJ1-2; CDR3: CASSQEAGNYGYTF; DNA: TGTGCCAGCAGCCAAGAGGCAGGGAACTATGGCTACACCTTC
V: TRBV19; D: .; size: few; J: TRBJ1-2; CDR3: CASRIFSSVARSGYTF; DNA: TGTGCCAGTAGAATATTCTCCTCGGTAGCCCGGAGCGGCTACACCTTC
V: TRBV18; D: TRBD1; size: .; J: TRBJ1-1; CDR3: CASSQGQSLAAFF; DNA: TGTGCCAGCTCACAGGGACAGTCCCTAGCAGCTTTCTTT
V: TRBV28; D: TRBD1; size: .; J: TRBJ1-5; CDR3: CASKRRDREHQPQHF; DNA: TGTGCCAGCAAGCGCCGGGACAGAGAGCATCAGCCCCAGCATTTT